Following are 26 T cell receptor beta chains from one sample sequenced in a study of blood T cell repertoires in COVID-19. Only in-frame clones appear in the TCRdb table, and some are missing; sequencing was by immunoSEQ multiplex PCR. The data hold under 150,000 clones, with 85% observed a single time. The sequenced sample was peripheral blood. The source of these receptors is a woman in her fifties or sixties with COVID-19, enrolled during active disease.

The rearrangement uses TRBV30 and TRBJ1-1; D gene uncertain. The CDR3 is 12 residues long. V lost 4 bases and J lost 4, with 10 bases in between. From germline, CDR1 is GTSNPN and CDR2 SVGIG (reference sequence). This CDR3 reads CAWTTHGTEAFF. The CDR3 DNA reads TGTGCCTGGACTACGCACGGCACTGAAGCTTTCTTT.

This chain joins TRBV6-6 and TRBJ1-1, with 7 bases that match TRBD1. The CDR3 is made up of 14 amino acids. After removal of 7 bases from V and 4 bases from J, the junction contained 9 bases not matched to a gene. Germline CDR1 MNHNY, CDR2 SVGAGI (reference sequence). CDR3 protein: CASTNTGVRTEAFF. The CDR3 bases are TGTGCCAGCACAAATACAGGGGTTCGCACTGAAGCTTTCTTT.

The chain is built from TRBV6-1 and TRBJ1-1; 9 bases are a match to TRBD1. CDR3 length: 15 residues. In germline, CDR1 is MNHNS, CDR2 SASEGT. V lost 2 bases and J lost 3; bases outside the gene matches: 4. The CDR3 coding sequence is TGTGCCAGCAGTGAACCCCGACAGGGGGACACTGAAGCTTTCTTT. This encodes CASSEPRQGDTEAFF.

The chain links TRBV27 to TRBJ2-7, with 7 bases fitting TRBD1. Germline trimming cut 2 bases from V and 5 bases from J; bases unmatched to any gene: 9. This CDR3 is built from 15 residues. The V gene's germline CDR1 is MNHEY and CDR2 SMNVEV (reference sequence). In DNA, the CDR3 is TGTGCCAGCAGTTTAGGGGTGACAGGGCTCGACGAGCAGTACTTC. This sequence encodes CASSLGVTGLDEQYF.

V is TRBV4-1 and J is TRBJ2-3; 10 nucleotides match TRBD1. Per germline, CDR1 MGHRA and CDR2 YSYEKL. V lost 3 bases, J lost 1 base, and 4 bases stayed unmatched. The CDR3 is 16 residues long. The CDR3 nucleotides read TGCGCCAGCAGCCATCGACAGGGGGCCCGCACAGATACGCAGTATTTT. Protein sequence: CASSHRQGARTDTQYF.

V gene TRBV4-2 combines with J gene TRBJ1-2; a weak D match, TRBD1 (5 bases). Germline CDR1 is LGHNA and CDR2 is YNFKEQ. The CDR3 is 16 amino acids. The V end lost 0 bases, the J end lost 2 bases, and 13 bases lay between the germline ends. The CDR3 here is CASSQELGGENYGYTF. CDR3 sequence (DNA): TGTGCCAGCAGCCAAGAGCTGGGGGGAGAGAACTATGGCTACACCTTC.

DNA for the CDR3: TGTGCCAGCAGCGGTCAGGGGGCGGCTCTTGAAAAACTGTTTTTT. Translation gives CASSGQGAALEKLFF. V gene TRBV9 combines with J gene TRBJ1-4; TRBD1 matches at 8 bases. V trimming: 3 bases; J trimming: 7 bases; junction bases outside the gene matches: 8. The CDR3 is made up of 15 amino acids. Per the germline V gene, CDR1 is SGDLS and CDR2 is YYNGEE.

The CDR3 DNA follows: TGTGCCAGCAGCAAAAACAGCGGGGGGGTTCCATGGGAGCAGTTCTTC. Its protein is CASSKNSGGVPWEQFF. V is TRBV9 and J is TRBJ2-1; TRBD2 agrees at 10 bases. The CDR3 is made up of 16 amino acids. J lost 10 bases, V lost 4 bases, and 14 bases had no gene match. CDR1 is SGDLS and CDR2 is YYNGEE in the germline V gene.

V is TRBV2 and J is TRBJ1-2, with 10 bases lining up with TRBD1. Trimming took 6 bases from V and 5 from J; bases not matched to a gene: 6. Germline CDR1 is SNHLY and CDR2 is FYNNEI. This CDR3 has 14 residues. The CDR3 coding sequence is TGTGCCAGCAGCGAGGACAGGGGGAGGTATGGCTACACCTTC. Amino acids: CASSEDRGRYGYTF.

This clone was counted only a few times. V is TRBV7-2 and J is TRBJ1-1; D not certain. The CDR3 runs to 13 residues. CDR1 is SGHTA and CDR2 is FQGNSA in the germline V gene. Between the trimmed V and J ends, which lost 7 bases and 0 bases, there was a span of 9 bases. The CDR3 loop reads CASIYVLNTEAFF. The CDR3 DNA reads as TGTGCCAGCATCTATGTCCTGAACACTGAAGCTTTCTTT.

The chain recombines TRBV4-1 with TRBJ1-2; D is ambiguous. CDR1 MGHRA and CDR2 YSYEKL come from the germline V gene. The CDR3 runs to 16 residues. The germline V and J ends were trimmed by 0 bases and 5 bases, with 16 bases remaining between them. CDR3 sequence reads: CASSQEAGTADYGYTF. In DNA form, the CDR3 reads TGCGCCAGCAGCCAAGAAGCGGGCACGGCAGATTATGGCTACACCTTC.

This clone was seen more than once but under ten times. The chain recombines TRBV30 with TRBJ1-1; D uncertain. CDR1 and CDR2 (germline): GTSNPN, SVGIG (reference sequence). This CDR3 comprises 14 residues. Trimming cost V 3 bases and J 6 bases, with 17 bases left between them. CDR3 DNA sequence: TGTGCCTGGAGAACGTTACGGGGTGCGGCTGAAGCTTTCTTT. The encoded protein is CAWRTLRGAAEAFF.

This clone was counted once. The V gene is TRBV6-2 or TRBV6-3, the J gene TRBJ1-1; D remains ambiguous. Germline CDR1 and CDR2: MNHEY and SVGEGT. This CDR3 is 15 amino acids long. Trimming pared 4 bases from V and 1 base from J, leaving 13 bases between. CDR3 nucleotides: TGTGCCAGCAGTTCTGACCGGCCGGGGAACACTGAAGCTTTCTTT. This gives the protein CASSSDRPGNTEAFF.

In DNA form, the CDR3 reads TGTGCCAGCAGGCAGGGGTCGAGTGGAAACACCATATATTTT. Its translation is CASRQGSSGNTIYF. This chain joins TRBV9 and TRBJ1-3; tentatively, D is TRBD1 (6 bases). The V and J ends lost 5 bases and 3 bases respectively, with 12 bases between them. Germline CDR1 is SGDLS and CDR2 is YYNGEE. This CDR3 is built from 14 residues. The whole variable domain, filled in from reference TRBV9 and TRBJ1-3, reads DSGVTQTPKHLITATGQRVTLRCSPRSGDLSVYWYQQSLDQGLQFLIQYYNGEERAKGNILERFSAQQFPDLHSELNLSSLELGDSALYFCASRQGSSGNTIYFGEGSWLTVV.

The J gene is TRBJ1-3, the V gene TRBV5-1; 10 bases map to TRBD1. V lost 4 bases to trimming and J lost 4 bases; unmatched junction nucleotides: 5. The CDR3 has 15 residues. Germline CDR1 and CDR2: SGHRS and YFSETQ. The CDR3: CASSPGTGDGNTIYF. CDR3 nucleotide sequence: TGCGCCAGCAGCCCCGGGACAGGGGACGGAAACACCATATATTTT. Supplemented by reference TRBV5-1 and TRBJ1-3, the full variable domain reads KAGVTQTPRYLIKTRGQQVTLSCSPISGHRSVSWYQQTPGQGLQFLFEYFSETQRNKGNFPGRFSGRQFSNSRSEMNVSTLELGDSALYLCASSPGTGDGNTIYFGEGSWLTVV.

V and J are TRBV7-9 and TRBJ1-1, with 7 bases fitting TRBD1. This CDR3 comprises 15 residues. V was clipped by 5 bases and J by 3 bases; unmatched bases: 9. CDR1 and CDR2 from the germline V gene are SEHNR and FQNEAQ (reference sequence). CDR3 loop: CASSPPGGTYTEAFF. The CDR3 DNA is TGTGCCAGCAGCCCCCCAGGGGGTACATACACTGAAGCTTTCTTT.

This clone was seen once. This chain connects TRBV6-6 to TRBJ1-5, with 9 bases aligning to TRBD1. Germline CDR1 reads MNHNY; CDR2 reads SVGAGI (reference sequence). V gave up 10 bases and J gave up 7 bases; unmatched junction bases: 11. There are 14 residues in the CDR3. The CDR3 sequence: CATEAGTGRQPQHF. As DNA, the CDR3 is TGTGCCACCGAGGCCGGGACAGGGAGACAGCCCCAGCATTTT.

The CDR3 sequence is CASSFGIAGDGGYTF. The CDR3 nucleotides are TGTGCCAGCAGTTTCGGAATAGCGGGGGACGGTGGCTACACCTTC. The gene calls are TRBV27 and TRBJ1-2; a weak D match, TRBD1 (5 bases). Germline assignment: CDR1 MNHEY and CDR2 SMNVEV (reference sequence). The CDR3 has 15 amino acids. The germline V and J ends were trimmed by 3 bases and 7 bases, with 18 bases remaining between them.

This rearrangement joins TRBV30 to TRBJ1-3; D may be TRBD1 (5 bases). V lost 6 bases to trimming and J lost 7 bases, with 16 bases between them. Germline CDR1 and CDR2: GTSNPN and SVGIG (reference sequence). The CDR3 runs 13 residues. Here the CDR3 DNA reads TGTGCCTGCGACAGAAACCTTGTGAACACCATATATTTT. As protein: CACDRNLVNTIYF.

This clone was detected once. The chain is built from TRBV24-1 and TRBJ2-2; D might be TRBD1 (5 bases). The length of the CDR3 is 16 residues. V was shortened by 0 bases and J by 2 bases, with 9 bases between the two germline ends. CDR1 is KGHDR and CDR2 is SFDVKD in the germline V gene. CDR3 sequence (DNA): TGTGCCACCAGTGATTTGGACAGCCTCAACACCGGGGAGCTGTTTTTT. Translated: CATSDLDSLNTGELFF.

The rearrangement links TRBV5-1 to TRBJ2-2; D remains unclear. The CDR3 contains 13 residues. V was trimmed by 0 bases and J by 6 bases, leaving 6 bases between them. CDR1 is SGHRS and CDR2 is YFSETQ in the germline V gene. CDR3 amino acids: CASSLGDSGELFF. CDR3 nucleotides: TGCGCCAGCAGCTTGGGTGACTCCGGGGAGCTGTTTTTT.

The CDR3 loop is CASSVGLDPGFAFF. In nucleotides, the CDR3 is TGTGCCAGCAGCGTAGGACTGGATCCGGGTTTCGCTTTCTTT. The rearrangement joins TRBV9 to TRBJ1-1; D remains unclear. Trimming stripped 0 bases from V and 11 bases from J, with 17 bases between. The CDR3 length is 14 residues. Germline lookup yields CDR1 SGDLS and CDR2 YYNGEE. Combining the CDR3 with reference TRBV9 and TRBJ1-1 gives the whole variable domain DSGVTQTPKHLITATGQRVTLRCSPRSGDLSVYWYQQSLDQGLQFLIQYYNGEERAKGNILERFSAQQFPDLHSELNLSSLELGDSALYFCASSVGLDPGFAFFGQGTRLTVV.

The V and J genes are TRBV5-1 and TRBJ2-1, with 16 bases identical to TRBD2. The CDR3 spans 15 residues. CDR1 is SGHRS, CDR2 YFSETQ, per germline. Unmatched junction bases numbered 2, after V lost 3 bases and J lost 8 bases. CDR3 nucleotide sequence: TGCGCCAGCAGCTCCGGGACTAGCGGGGGGGATGAGCAGTTCTTC. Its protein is CASSSGTSGGDEQFF.

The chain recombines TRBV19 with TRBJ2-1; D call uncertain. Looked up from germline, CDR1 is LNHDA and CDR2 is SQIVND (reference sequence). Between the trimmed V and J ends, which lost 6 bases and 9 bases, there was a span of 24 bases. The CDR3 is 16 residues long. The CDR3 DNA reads TGTGCCAGTAGGGTCCCGGCAGACAACTTATTAGGTGAGCAGTTCTTC. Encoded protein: CASRVPADNLLGEQFF.

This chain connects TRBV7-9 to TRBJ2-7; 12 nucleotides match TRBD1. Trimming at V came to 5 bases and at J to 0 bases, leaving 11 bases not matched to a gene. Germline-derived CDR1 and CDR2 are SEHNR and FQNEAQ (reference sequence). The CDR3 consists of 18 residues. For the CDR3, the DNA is TGTGCCAGCAGCACGCAACCGGGACAGGGGGCTATCTCCTACGAGCAGTACTTC. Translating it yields CASSTQPGQGAISYEQYF. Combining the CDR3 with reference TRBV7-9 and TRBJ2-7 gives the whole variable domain DTGVSQNPRHKITKRGQNVTFRCDPISEHNRLYWYRQTLGQGPEFLTYFQNEAQLEKSRLLSDRFSAERPKGSFSTLEIQRTEQGDSAMYLCASSTQPGQGAISYEQYFGPGTRLTVT.

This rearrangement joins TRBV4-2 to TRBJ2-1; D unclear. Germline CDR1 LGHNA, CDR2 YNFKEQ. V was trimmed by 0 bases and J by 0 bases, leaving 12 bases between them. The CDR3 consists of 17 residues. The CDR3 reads CASSQDARESSYNEQFF. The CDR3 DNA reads TGTGCCAGCAGCCAAGATGCACGCGAAAGCTCCTACAATGAGCAGTTCTTC.